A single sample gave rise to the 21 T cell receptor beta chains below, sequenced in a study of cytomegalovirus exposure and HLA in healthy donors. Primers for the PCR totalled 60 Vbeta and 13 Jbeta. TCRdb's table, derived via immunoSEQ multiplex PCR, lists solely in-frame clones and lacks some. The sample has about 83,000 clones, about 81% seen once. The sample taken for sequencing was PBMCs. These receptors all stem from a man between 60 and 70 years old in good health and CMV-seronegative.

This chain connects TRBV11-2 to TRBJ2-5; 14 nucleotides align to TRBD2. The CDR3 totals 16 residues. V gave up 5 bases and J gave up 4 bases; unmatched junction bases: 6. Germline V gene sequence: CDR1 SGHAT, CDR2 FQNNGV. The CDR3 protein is CASSLRLAGGRETQYF. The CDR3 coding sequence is TGTGCCAGCAGCCTGCGACTAGCGGGGGGGCGAGAGACCCAGTACTTC.

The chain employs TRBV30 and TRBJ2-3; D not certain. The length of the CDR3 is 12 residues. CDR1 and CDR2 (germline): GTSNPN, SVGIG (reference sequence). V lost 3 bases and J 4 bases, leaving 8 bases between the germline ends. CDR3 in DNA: TGTGCCTGGAGCGTAGTTGCAGATACGCAGTATTTT. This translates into CAWSVVADTQYF.

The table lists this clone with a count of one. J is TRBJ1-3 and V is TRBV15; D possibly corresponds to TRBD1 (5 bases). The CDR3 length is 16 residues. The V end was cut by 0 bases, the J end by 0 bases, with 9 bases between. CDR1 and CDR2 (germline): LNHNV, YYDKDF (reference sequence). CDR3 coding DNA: TGTGCCACCAGCAGAGATCGGGGGGACTCTGGAAACACCATATATTTT. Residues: CATSRDRGDSGNTIYF.

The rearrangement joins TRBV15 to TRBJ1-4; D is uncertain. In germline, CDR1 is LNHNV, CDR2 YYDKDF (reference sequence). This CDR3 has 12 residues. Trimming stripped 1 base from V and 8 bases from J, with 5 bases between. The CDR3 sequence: CATSRGEEKLFF. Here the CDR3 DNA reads TGTGCCACCAGCAGAGGAGAAGAAAAACTGTTTTTT.

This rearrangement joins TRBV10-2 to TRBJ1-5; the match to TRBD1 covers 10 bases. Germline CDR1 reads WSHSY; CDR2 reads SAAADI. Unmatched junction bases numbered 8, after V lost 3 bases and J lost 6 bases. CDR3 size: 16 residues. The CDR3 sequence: CASSDWGTGVGQPQHF. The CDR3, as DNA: TGCGCCAGCAGTGATTGGGGGACAGGGGTGGGTCAGCCCCAGCATTTT.

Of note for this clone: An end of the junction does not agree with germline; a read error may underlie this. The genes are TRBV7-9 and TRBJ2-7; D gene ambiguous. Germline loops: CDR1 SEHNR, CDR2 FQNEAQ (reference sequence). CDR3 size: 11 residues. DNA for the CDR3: TGTTCCAGCAGCTCTACCTACGAGCAGTACTTC. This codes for CSSSSTYEQYF.

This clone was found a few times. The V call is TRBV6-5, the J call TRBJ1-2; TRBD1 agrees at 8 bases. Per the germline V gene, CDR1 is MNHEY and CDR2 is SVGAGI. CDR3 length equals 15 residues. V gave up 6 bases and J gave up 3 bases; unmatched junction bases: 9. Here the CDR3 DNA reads TGTGCCAGCAGCGACCGGACAGGGTGGTACTATGGCTACACCTTC. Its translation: CASSDRTGWYYGYTF.

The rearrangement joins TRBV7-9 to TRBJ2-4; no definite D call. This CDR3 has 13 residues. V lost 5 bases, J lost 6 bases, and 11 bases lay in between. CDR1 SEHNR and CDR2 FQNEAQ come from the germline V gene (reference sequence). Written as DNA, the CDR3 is TGTGCCAGCAGCCAAACCGGTGGAAACATTCAGTACTTC. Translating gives CASSQTGGNIQYF.

In DNA form, the CDR3 reads TGTGCCAGCATGACGGGTAGCACAGATACGCAGTATTTT. It specifies CASMTGSTDTQYF. The chain couples TRBV13 to TRBJ2-3; D remains ambiguous. V lost 7 bases to trimming and J lost 0 bases, with 8 bases between them. The CDR3 extends over 13 amino acids. Germline loops: CDR1 PRHDT, CDR2 FYEKMQ (reference sequence).

CDR3 protein: CASSDPTGGPGANVLTF. Written as DNA, the CDR3 is TGTGCCAGCAGCGATCCTACAGGGGGGCCTGGGGCCAACGTCCTGACTTTC. The genes are TRBV9 and TRBJ2-6; 8 bases map to TRBD1. The length of the CDR3 is 17 residues. V trimming: 3 bases; J trimming: 2 bases; junction bases outside the gene matches: 7. The germline CDR1 and CDR2 sequences are SGDLS and YYNGEE.

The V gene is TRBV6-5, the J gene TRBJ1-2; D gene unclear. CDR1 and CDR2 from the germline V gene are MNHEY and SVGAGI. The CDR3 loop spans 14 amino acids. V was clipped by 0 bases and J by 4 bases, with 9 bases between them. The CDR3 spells CASSYSHGPYGYTF. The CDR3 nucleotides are TGTGCCAGCAGTTACTCGCACGGTCCCTATGGCTACACCTTC.

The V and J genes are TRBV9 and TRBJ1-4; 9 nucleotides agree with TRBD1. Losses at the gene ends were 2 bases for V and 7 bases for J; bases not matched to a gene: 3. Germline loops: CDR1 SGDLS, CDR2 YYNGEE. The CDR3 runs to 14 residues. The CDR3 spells CASSVGTGFEKLFF. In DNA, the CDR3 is TGTGCCAGCAGCGTCGGGACAGGGTTTGAAAAACTGTTTTTT.

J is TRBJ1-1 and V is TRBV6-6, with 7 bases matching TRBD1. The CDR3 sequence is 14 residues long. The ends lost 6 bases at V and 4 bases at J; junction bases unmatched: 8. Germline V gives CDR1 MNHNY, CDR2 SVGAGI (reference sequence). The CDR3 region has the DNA TGTGCCAGCAGGGGCGACAGGGTGGTCACTGAAGCTTTCTTT. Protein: CASRGDRVVTEAFF.

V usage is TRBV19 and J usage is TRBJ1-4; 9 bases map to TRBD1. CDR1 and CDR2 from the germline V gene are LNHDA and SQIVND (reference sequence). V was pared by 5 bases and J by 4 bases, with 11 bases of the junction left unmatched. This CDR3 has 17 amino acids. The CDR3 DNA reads TGTGCCAGTAGTTCCCGGACAGGGGAAGACGGTAATGAAAAACTGTTTTTT. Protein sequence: CASSSRTGEDGNEKLFF.

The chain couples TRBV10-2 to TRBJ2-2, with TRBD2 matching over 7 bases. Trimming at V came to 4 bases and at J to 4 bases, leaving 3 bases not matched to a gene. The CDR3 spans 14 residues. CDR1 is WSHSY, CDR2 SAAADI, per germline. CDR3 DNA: TGCGCCAGCAGTGGGACTAGGAGCACCGGGGAGCTGTTTTTT. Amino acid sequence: CASSGTRSTGELFF.

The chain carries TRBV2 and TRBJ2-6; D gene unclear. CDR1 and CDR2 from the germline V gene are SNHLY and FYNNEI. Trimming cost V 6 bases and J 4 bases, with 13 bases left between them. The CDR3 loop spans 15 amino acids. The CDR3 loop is CASRDDSSGANVLTF. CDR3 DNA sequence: TGTGCCAGCAGAGACGATAGCTCCGGGGCCAACGTCCTGACTTTC. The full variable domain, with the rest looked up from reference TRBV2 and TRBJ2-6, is EPEVTQTPSHQVTQMGQEVILRCVPISNHLYFYWYRQILGQKVEFLVSFYNNEISEKSEIFDDQFSVERPDGSNFTLKIRSTKLEDSAMYFCASRDDSSGANVLTFGAGSRLTVL.

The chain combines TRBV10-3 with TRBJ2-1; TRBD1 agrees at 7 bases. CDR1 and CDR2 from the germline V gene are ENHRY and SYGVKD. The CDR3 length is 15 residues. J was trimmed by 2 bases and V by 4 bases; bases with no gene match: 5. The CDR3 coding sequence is TGTGCCATCAGTGGGAAGGGGGCGCCCTACAATGAGCAGTTCTTC. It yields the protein CAISGKGAPYNEQFF.

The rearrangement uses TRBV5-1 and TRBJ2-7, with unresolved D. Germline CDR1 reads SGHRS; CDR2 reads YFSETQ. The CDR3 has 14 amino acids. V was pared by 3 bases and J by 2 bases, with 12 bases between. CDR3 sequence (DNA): TGCGCCAGCAGCTCAGGTGATCAGGCCTACGAGCAGTACTTC. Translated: CASSSGDQAYEQYF.

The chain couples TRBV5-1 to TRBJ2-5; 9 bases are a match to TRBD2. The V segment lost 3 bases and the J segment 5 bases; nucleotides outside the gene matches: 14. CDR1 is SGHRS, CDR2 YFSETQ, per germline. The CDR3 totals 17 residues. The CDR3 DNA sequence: TGCGCCAGCAGCTCGCTAGGCCCTAGCGGGGACGGGGAGACCCAGTACTTC. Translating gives CASSSLGPSGDGETQYF.

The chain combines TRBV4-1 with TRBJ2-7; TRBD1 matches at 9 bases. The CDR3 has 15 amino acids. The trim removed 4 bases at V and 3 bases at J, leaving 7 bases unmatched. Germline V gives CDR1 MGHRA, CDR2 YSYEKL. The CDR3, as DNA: TGCGCCAGCAGCCTACTCCGGGACAGGGACTACGAGCAGTACTTC. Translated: CASSLLRDRDYEQYF.

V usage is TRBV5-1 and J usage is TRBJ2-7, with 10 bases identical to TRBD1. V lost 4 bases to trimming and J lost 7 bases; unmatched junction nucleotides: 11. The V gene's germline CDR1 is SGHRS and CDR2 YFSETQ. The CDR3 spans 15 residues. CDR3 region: CASSTIPGQGREQYF. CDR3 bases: TGCGCCAGCAGCACCATCCCGGGACAGGGGAGGGAGCAGTACTTC.